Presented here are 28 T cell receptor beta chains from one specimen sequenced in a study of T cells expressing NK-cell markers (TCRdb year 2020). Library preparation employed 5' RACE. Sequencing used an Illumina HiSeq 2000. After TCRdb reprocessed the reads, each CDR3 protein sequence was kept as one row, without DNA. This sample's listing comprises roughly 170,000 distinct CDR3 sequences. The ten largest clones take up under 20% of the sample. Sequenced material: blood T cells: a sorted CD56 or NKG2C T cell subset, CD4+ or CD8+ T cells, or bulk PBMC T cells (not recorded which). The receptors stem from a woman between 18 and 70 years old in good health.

CDR3: CASSTGQGSYNEQFF. The chain employs TRBV11-2 and TRBJ2-1; the D call from TCRdb, TRBD1, cannot be confirmed without DNA. This CDR3 region has 15 residues. Germline values: CDR1 SGHAT, CDR2 FQNNGV.

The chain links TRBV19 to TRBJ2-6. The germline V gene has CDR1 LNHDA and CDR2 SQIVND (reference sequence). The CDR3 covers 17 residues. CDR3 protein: CASSPSTASSGANVLTF.

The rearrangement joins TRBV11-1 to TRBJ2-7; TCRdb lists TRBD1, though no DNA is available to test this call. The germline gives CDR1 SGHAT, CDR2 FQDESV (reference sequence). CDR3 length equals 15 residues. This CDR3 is CASSIRDRGTYEQYF.

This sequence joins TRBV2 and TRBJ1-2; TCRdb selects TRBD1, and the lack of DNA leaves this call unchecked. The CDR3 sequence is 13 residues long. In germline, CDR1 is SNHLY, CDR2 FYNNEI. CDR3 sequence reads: CASNPDTYYGYTF.

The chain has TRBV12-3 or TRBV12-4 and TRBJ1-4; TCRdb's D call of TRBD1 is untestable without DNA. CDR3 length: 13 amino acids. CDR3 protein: CASSLGGNEKLFF.

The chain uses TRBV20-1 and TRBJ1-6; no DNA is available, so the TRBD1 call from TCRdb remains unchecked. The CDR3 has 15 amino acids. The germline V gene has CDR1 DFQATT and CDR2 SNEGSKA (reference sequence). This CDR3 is CSARDVKGVNSPLHF.

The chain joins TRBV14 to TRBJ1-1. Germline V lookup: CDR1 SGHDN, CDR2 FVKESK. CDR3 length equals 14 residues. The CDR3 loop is CASSRMSTGTEAFF.

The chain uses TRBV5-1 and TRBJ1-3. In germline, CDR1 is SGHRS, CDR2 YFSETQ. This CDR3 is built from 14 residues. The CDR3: CASSFGSVENTIYF. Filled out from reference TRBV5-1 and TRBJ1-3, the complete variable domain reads KAGVTQTPRYLIKTRGQQVTLSCSPISGHRSVSWYQQTPGQGLQFLFEYFSETQRNKGNFPGRFSGRQFSNSRSEMNVSTLELGDSALYLCASSFGSVENTIYFGEGSWLTVV.

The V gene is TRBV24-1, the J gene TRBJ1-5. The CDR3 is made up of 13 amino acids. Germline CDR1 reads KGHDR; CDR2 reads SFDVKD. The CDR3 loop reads CATGSHGNQPQHF.

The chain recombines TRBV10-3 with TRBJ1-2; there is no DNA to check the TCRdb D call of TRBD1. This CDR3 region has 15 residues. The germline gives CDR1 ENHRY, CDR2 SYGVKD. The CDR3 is CAMIPDPGGAGGYTF.

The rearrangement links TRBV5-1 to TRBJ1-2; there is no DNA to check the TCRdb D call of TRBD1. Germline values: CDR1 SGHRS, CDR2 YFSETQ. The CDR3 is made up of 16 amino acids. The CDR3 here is CASSSNPGQGSLGYTF.

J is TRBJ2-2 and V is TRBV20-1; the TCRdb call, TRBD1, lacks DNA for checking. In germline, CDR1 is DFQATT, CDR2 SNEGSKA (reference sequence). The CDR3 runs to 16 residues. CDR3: CSAPDTTGSYTGELFF.

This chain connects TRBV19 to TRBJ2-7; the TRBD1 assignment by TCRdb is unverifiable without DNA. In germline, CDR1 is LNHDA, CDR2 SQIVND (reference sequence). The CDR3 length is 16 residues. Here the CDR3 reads CASSNPGQGASYEQYF.

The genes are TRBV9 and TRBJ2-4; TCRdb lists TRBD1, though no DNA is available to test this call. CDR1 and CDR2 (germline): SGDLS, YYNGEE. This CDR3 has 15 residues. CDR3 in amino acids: CASSTGSLAKNIQYF.

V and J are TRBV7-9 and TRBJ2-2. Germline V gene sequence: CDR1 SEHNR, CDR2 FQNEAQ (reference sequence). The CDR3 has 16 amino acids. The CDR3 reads CASSLARPFRTGELFF.

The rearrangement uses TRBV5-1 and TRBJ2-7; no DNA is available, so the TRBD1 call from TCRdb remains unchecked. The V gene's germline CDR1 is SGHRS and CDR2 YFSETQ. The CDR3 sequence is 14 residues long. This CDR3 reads CASSRGDTSNEQYF. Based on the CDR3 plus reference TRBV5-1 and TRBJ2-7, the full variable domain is KAGVTQTPRYLIKTRGQQVTLSCSPISGHRSVSWYQQTPGQGLQFLFEYFSETQRNKGNFPGRFSGRQFSNSRSEMNVSTLELGDSALYLCASSRGDTSNEQYFGPGTRLTVT.

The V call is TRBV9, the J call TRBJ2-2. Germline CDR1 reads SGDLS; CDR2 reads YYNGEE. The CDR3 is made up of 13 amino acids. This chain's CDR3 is CASSVPRTGELFF.

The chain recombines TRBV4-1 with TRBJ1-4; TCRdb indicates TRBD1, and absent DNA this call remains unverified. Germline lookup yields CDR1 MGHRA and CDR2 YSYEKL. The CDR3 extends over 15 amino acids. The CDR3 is CASSKRTALNEKLFF.

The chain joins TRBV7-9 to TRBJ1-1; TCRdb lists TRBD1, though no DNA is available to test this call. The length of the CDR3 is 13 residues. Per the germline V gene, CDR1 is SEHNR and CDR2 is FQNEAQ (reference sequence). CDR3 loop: CASSWDGDTEAFF.

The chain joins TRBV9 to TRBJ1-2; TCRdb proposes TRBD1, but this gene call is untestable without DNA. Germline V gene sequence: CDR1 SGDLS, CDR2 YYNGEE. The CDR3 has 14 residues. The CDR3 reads CASTMGDNPYGYTF.

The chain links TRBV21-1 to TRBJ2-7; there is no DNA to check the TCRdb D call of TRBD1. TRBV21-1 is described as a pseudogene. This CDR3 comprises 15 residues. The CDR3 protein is CASSAPGQGIYEQYF.

CDR3 loop: CASSLMRPGQGSDTQYF. The V call is TRBV7-3, the J call TRBJ2-3; the TCRdb call, TRBD1, lacks DNA for checking. Germline-derived CDR1 and CDR2 are SGHTA and FQGTGA. This CDR3 is 17 amino acids long.

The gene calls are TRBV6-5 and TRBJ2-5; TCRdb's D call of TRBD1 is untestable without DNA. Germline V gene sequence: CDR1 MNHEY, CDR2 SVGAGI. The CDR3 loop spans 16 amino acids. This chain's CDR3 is CASSYSRLEGGETQYF.

CDR3 protein: CASSLDWPQNEQFF. The chain recombines TRBV7-2 with TRBJ2-1. The germline gives CDR1 SGHTA, CDR2 FQGNSA. The CDR3 has 14 residues.

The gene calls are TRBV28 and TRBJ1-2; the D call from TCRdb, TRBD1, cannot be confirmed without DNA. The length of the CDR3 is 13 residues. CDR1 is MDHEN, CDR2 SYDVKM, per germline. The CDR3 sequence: CASSTLGIHGYTF.

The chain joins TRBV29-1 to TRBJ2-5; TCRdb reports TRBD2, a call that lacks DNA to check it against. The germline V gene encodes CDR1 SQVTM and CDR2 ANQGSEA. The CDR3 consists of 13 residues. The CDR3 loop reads CSVKMGDQETQYF.

The CDR3 sequence: CASRPGGSTEAFF. This chain connects TRBV2 to TRBJ1-1; TCRdb lists TRBD1, though no DNA is available to test this call. CDR3 length equals 13 residues. Germline values: CDR1 SNHLY, CDR2 FYNNEI.

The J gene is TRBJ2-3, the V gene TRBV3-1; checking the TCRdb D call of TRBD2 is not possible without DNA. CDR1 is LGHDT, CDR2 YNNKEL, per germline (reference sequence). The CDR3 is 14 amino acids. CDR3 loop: CASGGESGLDTQYF.